This record concerns one T cell receptor (beta chain) sequence. The data are from a study of molecular identifiers for immune sequencing clone quantification. TCRdb independently ran MiXCR on the PCR reads; one entry per CDR3 protein. The sample yields about half a million distinct CDR3 sequences, around 23% seen once. Germline V gene data show CDR1 as MNHNY and CDR2 as SVGAGI (reference sequence). The CDR3 spans 21 residues. Trimming pared 0 bases from V and 0 bases from J, leaving 21 bases between. This clonotype originated in a human donor in good health. Some libraries in this study had Jurkat cell RNA spiked in. The sample consisted of naive CD8+ T cells from blood, with Jurkat cell RNA spiked in. Subset noted: FACS-sorted CD8+CD4-CCR7+CD45RA+ naive T cells. This chain links TRBV6-6 with TRBJ1-6; D not resolved. CDR3: CASSYSIVPFGESSYNSPLHF. The CDR3 nucleotides are TGTGCCAGCAGTTACTCGATAGTCCCTTTCGGAGAGAGCTCCTATAATTCACCCCTCCACTTT.